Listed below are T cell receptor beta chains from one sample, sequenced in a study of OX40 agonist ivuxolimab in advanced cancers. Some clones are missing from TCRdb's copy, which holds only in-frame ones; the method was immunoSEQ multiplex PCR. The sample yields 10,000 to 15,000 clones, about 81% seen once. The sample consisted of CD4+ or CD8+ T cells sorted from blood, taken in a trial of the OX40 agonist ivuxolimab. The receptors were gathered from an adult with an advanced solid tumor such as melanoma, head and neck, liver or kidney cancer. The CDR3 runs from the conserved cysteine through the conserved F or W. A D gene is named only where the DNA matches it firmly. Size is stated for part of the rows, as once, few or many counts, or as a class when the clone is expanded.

CDR3: CASSSGPYTGELFF
DNA: TGCGCCAGCAGCTCGGGGCCGTACACCGGGGAGCTGTTTTTT
D: .
size: .
V: TRBV5-1
J: TRBJ2-2

CDR3: CASTPSGSAADTQYF
DNA: TGTGCCAGTACCCCTAGCGGGAGTGCCGCAGATACGCAGTATTTT
D: TRBD2
size: .
V: TRBV19
J: TRBJ2-3

CDR3: CASSSEESRDRTAYEQYF
DNA: TGTGCCAGCAGCTCGGAGGAGTCCCGGGACAGAACTGCCTACGAGCAGTACTTC
D: TRBD1
size: once
V: TRBV11-3
J: TRBJ2-7

CDR3: CASSFLAGTDTQYF
DNA: TGTGCCAGCAGTTTTCTGGCGGGGACAGATACGCAGTATTTT
D: .
size: few
V: TRBV28
J: TRBJ2-3

CDR3: CASSVGEGWAANGYTF
DNA: TGTGCCAGCAGCGTAGGGGAGGGGTGGGCAGCGAATGGCTACACCTTC
D: .
size: .
V: TRBV9
J: TRBJ1-2

CDR3: CASSLSPVTGVTYEQYF
DNA: TGTGCCAGCAGTTTATCCCCTGTGACAGGGGTGACCTACGAGCAGTACTTC
D: TRBD1
size: few
V: TRBV28
J: TRBJ2-7

CDR3: CASSSRPSGNEQFF
DNA: TGTGCCAGCAGCTCCCGACCTAGCGGCAATGAGCAGTTCTTC
D: TRBD2
size: .
V: TRBV7-3
J: TRBJ2-1

CDR3: CASRRLADNEQFF
DNA: TGTGCCAGCAGAAGACTAGCGGACAATGAGCAGTTCTTC
D: TRBD2
size: .
V: TRBV28
J: TRBJ2-1

CDR3: CASSYYAGDTGELFF
DNA: TGTGCCAGCAGTTACTATGCGGGAGACACCGGGGAGCTGTTTTTT
D: TRBD2
size: once
V: TRBV6-5
J: TRBJ2-2

CDR3: CASSAGLEQYF
DNA: TGTGCCAGCAGCGCCGGTCTTGAGCAGTACTTC
D: .
size: .
V: TRBV9
J: TRBJ2-7

CDR3: CASSAPGGTTANYGYTF
DNA: TGTGCCAGCAGCGCCCCCGGGGGTACCACAGCTAACTATGGCTACACCTTC
D: .
size: .
V: TRBV9
J: TRBJ1-2

CDR3: CASSSTSGSLFEQFF
DNA: TGTGCCAGCAGCTCGACTAGCGGGAGTTTGTTTGAGCAGTTCTTC
D: TRBD2
size: medium-sized
V: TRBV7-2
J: TRBJ2-1

CDR3: CASSFVSSGGTDTQYF
DNA: TGTGCCAGCAGTTTTGTTAGTAGCGGGGGCACAGATACGCAGTATTTT
D: TRBD2
size: .
V: TRBV28
J: TRBJ2-3

CDR3: CASSPRVSEDTQYF
DNA: TGCGCCAGCAGCCCCCGGGTTTCCGAAGATACGCAGTATTTT
D: .
size: few
V: TRBV4-3
J: TRBJ2-3

CDR3: CASSAPGQPYEQYF
DNA: TGTGCCAGCAGCGCTCCGGGACAACCCTACGAGCAGTACTTC
D: .
size: .
V: TRBV9
J: TRBJ2-7

CDR3: CASRPSGMGETQYF
DNA: TGTGCCAGCAGACCTAGCGGGATGGGAGAGACCCAGTACTTC
D: TRBD2
size: few
V: TRBV5-5
J: TRBJ2-5

CDR3: CAITSGYNEQFF
DNA: TGTGCCATTACTAGCGGCTACAATGAGCAGTTCTTC
D: TRBD2
size: .
V: TRBV19
J: TRBJ2-1

CDR3: CASSYLAGGTGELFF
DNA: TGTGCCAGCAGTTACCTAGCGGGAGGTACCGGGGAGCTGTTTTTT
D: TRBD2
size: .
V: TRBV6-5
J: TRBJ2-2

CDR3: CASSLEPSGQPQHF
DNA: TGTGCCAGCAGCTTAGAGCCGTCCGGTCAGCCCCAGCATTTT
D: .
size: .
V: TRBV7-8
J: TRBJ1-5

CDR3: CASRGTGFDYVSRYDEQFF
DNA: TGTGCCAGCAGGGGGACAGGGTTTGATTACGTTAGCCGTTACGATGAGCAGTTCTTC
D: TRBD1
size: .
V: TRBV27
J: TRBJ2-1

CDR3: CASSFGSRNTGELFF
DNA: TGTGCCAGCAGCTTTGGCAGCAGGAACACCGGGGAGCTGTTTTTT
D: .
size: few
V: TRBV7-3
J: TRBJ2-2

CDR3: CASSPDRPSYEQYF
DNA: TGCGCCAGCAGCCCAGACAGACCCTCCTACGAGCAGTACTTC
D: .
size: once
V: TRBV5-1
J: TRBJ2-7

CDR3: CASSLSGDYEQYF
DNA: TGTGCCAGCAGCCTGAGCGGGGATTACGAGCAGTACTTC
D: TRBD2
size: .
V: TRBV7-9
J: TRBJ2-7